The 26 T cell receptor beta chains below come from one sample, sequenced in a study of PD-L1 blockade in urothelial cancer. Data came from immunoSEQ multiplex PCR; TCRdb stores just in-frame clones and leaves some out. The table includes under 150,000 clones, around nine tenths detected once. Sample time point: peripheral blood 6 weeks after treatment start. The source material was PBMCs, sampled around atezolizumab (anti-PD-L1) treatment. The receptors here all came from a man between 60 and 75 years old with urothelial cancer.

This chain joins TRBV19 and TRBJ1-1, with 11 bases matching TRBD1. The CDR3 runs 14 residues. CDR1 is LNHDA, CDR2 SQIVND, per germline (reference sequence). The junction had 6 bases not matched to a gene; V was cut back by 8 bases and J by 4 bases. CDR3 nucleotides: TGTGCCAGTGCAAGGACAGGGGGCGGCACTGAAGCTTTCTTT. This codes for CASARTGGGTEAFF.

The V gene is TRBV18, the J gene TRBJ2-2; no firm D call. Looked up from germline, CDR1 is KGHSH and CDR2 is LQKENI. The CDR3 has 15 amino acids. V was pared by 2 bases and J by 2 bases, with 9 bases between. The CDR3 nucleotides read TGTGCCAGCTCACCAATCATAGATAACACCGGGGAGCTGTTTTTT. Its translation: CASSPIIDNTGELFF.

The gene calls are TRBV7-6 and TRBJ1-4; 9 bases fit TRBD1. Germline V gene lookup returns CDR1 SGHVS and CDR2 FNYEAQ. Germline trimming cut 5 bases from V and 8 bases from J; bases unmatched to any gene: 9. This CDR3 region has 15 residues. CDR3 residues: CASSPTGGDGEKLFF. DNA of the CDR3: TGTGCCAGCAGCCCAACAGGGGGCGACGGGGAAAAACTGTTTTTT.

V is TRBV5-1 and J is TRBJ1-2; 10 nucleotides align to TRBD1. Per the germline V gene, CDR1 is SGHRS and CDR2 is YFSETQ. This CDR3 is 14 amino acids long. V gave up 3 bases and J gave up 3 bases; unmatched junction bases: 2. In DNA form, the CDR3 reads TGCGCCAGCAGCTGGACAGGGGGGGACTATGGCTACACCTTC. Amino acid sequence: CASSWTGGDYGYTF.

This rearrangement joins TRBV4-2 to TRBJ2-1; 9 bases align to TRBD2. Germline V gene lookup returns CDR1 LGHNA and CDR2 YNFKEQ. Trimming removed 0 bases from V and 5 bases from J; junction bases left unmatched: 8. This CDR3 spans 17 amino acids. CDR3: CASSQEVTSGNNNEQFF. CDR3 nucleotide sequence: TGTGCCAGCAGCCAAGAAGTGACTAGCGGAAACAACAATGAGCAGTTCTTC.

The chain has TRBV6-5 and TRBJ2-7, with 10 bases matching TRBD1. The length of the CDR3 is 16 residues. Germline V lookup: CDR1 MNHEY, CDR2 SVGAGI. The ends lost 1 base at V and 7 bases at J; junction bases unmatched: 10. The CDR3 DNA sequence: TGTGCCAGCAGTTACTTACCGGGACAGGGGAAAGGAGAGCAGTACTTC. This encodes CASSYLPGQGKGEQYF.

The rearrangement joins TRBV10-1 to TRBJ1-1; 9 bases map to TRBD1. Germline lookup yields CDR1 WNHNN and CDR2 SYGVQD (reference sequence). This CDR3 is built from 13 residues. The ends lost 3 bases at V and 6 bases at J; junction bases unmatched: 2. CDR3 nucleotide sequence: TGCGCCAGCAGTGAAAGACAGGGGGCTGAAGCTTTCTTT. Translated: CASSERQGAEAFF.

The chain carries TRBV30 and TRBJ2-7, with 9 bases identical to TRBD2. The germline V gene has CDR1 GTSNPN and CDR2 SVGIG (reference sequence). J gave up 2 bases and V 0 bases, and 2 bases lay outside the gene matches. The CDR3 is made up of 14 amino acids. For the CDR3, the DNA is TGTGCCTGGAGTGTTTTAGCGGGAGCCTACGAGCAGTACTTC. This codes for CAWSVLAGAYEQYF.

The chain couples TRBV2 to TRBJ1-4; 8 bases are shared with TRBD1. Germline CDR1 SNHLY, CDR2 FYNNEI. Losses at the gene ends were 6 bases for V and 5 bases for J; bases not matched to a gene: 8. CDR3 length: 15 amino acids. The CDR3 coding sequence is TGTGCCAGCAGATTACAGGGGGAAAAAAATGAAAAACTGTTTTTT. Translating it yields CASRLQGEKNEKLFF.

This chain joins TRBV19 and TRBJ1-2; D uncertain. The germline CDR1 and CDR2 sequences are LNHDA and SQIVND (reference sequence). Trimming cost V 7 bases and J 0 bases, with 15 bases left between them. CDR3 size: 15 residues. The CDR3 DNA follows: TGTGCCAGTACCCCCCAGGCAGCAACTAACTATGGCTACACCTTC. Its translation is CASTPQAATNYGYTF.

The chain has TRBV4-1 and TRBJ2-1, with 12 bases that match TRBD2. This CDR3 is 16 amino acids long. Losses at the gene ends were 4 bases for V and 3 bases for J; bases not matched to a gene: 4. CDR1 is MGHRA and CDR2 is YSYEKL in the germline V gene. Written as DNA, the CDR3 is TGCGCCAGCAGCCCTGGGACTAGCGGGTTCTACAATGAGCAGTTCTTC. This translates into CASSPGTSGFYNEQFF.

V is TRBV4-3 and J is TRBJ1-4; D unclear. CDR3 length: 15 amino acids. The germline V and J ends were trimmed by 0 bases and 5 bases, with 10 bases remaining between them. Germline assignment: CDR1 LGHNA and CDR2 YSLEER. The CDR3 nucleotides read TGCGCCAGCAGCCAAGATTCCGGGGTGAATGAAAAACTGTTTTTT. Amino acids: CASSQDSGVNEKLFF.

The gene calls are TRBV27 and TRBJ2-7; tentatively, D is TRBD1 (6 bases). The CDR3 has 12 amino acids. The V end lost 6 bases, the J end lost 7 bases, and 13 bases lay between the germline ends. The germline V gene has CDR1 MNHEY and CDR2 SMNVEV (reference sequence). CDR3 amino acids: CASRQGPGEQYF. In DNA form, the CDR3 reads TGTGCCAGCAGACAGGGCCCGGGGGAGCAGTACTTC.

The chain uses TRBV6-1 and TRBJ2-7, with 11 bases matching TRBD2. V shed 1 base and J 8 bases; nucleotides not matched to a gene: 1. The CDR3 extends over 13 amino acids. Germline CDR1 is MNHNS and CDR2 is SASEGT. CDR3 residues: CASSEGLAGKQYF. The DNA for the CDR3 is TGTGCCAGCAGTGAAGGACTAGCGGGAAAGCAGTACTTC.

This chain joins TRBV27 and TRBJ1-5, with no clear D. In germline, CDR1 is MNHEY, CDR2 SMNVEV (reference sequence). Between the trimmed V and J ends, which lost 3 bases and 0 bases, there was a span of 9 bases. CDR3 length: 15 amino acids. The CDR3 here is CASSLTHNSNQPQHF. The CDR3 nucleotides read TGTGCCAGCAGTTTGACACATAATAGCAATCAGCCCCAGCATTTT.

CDR3 sequence: CASGNRGNTGELFF. The CDR3 DNA sequence: TGCGCCAGCGGAAACAGGGGTAACACCGGGGAGCTGTTTTTT. The chain carries TRBV23-1 and TRBJ2-2; TRBD1 agrees at 7 bases. Being an ORF, TRBV23-1 has a function that is uncertain. This CDR3 is 14 amino acids long. J was trimmed by 2 bases and V by 8 bases; bases with no gene match: 5.

The CDR3 spells CASSFTGSSTGELFF. CDR3 nucleotide sequence: TGTGCCAGCAGCTTTACAGGGTCGAGCACCGGGGAGCTGTTTTTT. The chain uses TRBV7-9 and TRBJ2-2; D might be TRBD1 (6 bases). Trimming took 3 bases from V and 4 from J, leaving 12 bases between them. Per germline, CDR1 SEHNR and CDR2 FQNEAQ (reference sequence). The CDR3 is made up of 15 amino acids. The full variable domain, completed using reference TRBV7-9 and TRBJ2-2, is DTGVSQNPRHKITKRGQNVTFRCDPISEHNRLYWYRQTLGQGPEFLTYFQNEAQLEKSRLLSDRFSAERPKGSFSTLEIQRTEQGDSAMYLCASSFTGSSTGELFFGEGSRLTVL.

This clone came up a few times. The gene calls are TRBV6-5 and TRBJ1-2; D uncertain. Germline lookup yields CDR1 MNHEY and CDR2 SVGAGI. The CDR3 extends over 12 amino acids. V lost 2 bases, J lost 5 bases, and 6 bases lay in between. The CDR3 sequence is CASSYTGYGYTF. The CDR3 bases are TGTGCCAGCAGTTACACGGGGTATGGCTACACCTTC.

V is TRBV15 and J is TRBJ1-1; no definite D call. With 6 bases removed from V and 4 bases from J, the gap between germline ends came to 12 bases. CDR1 and CDR2 from the germline V gene are LNHNV and YYDKDF (reference sequence). This CDR3 contains 13 residues. Written as DNA, the CDR3 is TGTGCCACCAGGGAGGGAGCCAGCACTGAAGCTTTCTTT. It codes for CATREGASTEAFF.

This clone was observed a few times. This chain joins TRBV9 and TRBJ2-1, with 8 bases fitting TRBD2. The CDR3 has 17 residues. Unmatched junction bases numbered 17, after V lost 0 bases and J lost 12 bases. Germline CDR1 reads SGDLS; CDR2 reads YYNGEE. CDR3 nucleotide sequence: TGTGCCAGCAGCGTAGATGGAGGCGGGGGGCCCATGCGGGTGCAGTTCTTC. It specifies CASSVDGGGGPMRVQFF.

The chain is built from TRBV6-1 and TRBJ1-2; TRBD1 matches at 8 bases. The trim removed 6 bases at V and 3 bases at J, leaving 3 bases unmatched. CDR1 and CDR2 (germline): MNHNS, SASEGT. The CDR3 has 13 residues. CDR3 sequence (DNA): TGTGCCAGCAGCCTGACAGGGGACTATGGCTACACCTTC. Amino acid sequence: CASSLTGDYGYTF.

This clone came up a few times. The rearrangement links TRBV5-8 to TRBJ2-7, with D possibly TRBD2 on 5 matching bases. V lost 4 bases, J lost 3 bases, and 8 bases lay in between. The CDR3 spans 12 residues. Germline V lookup: CDR1 SGHTS, CDR2 YDEGEE. CDR3 region: CASSRRIYEQYF. DNA for the CDR3: TGTGCCAGCAGCCGGAGGATCTACGAGCAGTACTTC.

V usage is TRBV30 and J usage is TRBJ2-5, with D perhaps matching TRBD2 (5 bases). The V gene's germline CDR1 is GTSNPN and CDR2 SVGIG (reference sequence). The CDR3 contains 11 residues. V lost 5 bases to trimming and J lost 4 bases, with 8 bases between them. In DNA, the CDR3 is TGTGCCTGGGGGAGAAGAGAGACCCAGTACTTC. This sequence encodes CAWGRRETQYF.

This clone was recorded once. CDR3 sequence reads: CASSLVGGTQPQHF. Here the CDR3 DNA reads TGTGCCAGCAGCTTGGTGGGAGGGACTCAGCCCCAGCATTTT. The chain couples TRBV5-6 to TRBJ1-5; D is perhaps TRBD1 (5 bases). Trimming took 0 bases from V and 6 from J, leaving 10 bases between them. The CDR3 sequence is 14 residues long. Looked up from germline, CDR1 is SGHDT and CDR2 is YYEEEE. Looking up the rest from reference TRBV5-6 and TRBJ1-5 gives the full variable domain: DAGVTQSPTHLIKTRGQQVTLRCSPKSGHDTVSWYQQALGQGPQFIFQYYEEEERQRGNFPDRFSGHQFPNYSSELNVNALLLGDSALYLCASSLVGGTQPQHFGDGTRLSIL.

The rearrangement joins TRBV9 to TRBJ1-1; D unclear. V lost 0 bases, J lost 1 base, and 10 bases lay in between. From germline, CDR1 is SGDLS and CDR2 YYNGEE. The CDR3 is 15 amino acids. The CDR3 coding sequence is TGTGCCAGCAGCGTAGGCGGGGTGGAGAACACTGAAGCTTTCTTT. Protein product: CASSVGGVENTEAFF.

This clone was counted once. The J gene is TRBJ2-4, the V gene TRBV6-1, with TRBD1 identical over 9 bases. V was pared by 0 bases and J by 0 bases, with 15 bases of the junction left unmatched. The CDR3 is 21 residues long. Germline CDR1 MNHNS, CDR2 SASEGT. CDR3 in DNA: TGTGCCAGCAGTGAAGCCCCGGGACAGGGTTCAAGGATCATAGCCAAAAACATTCAGTACTTC. Protein product: CASSEAPGQGSRIIAKNIQYF.